This TCR beta chain was obtained from a study of shared clonotypes between healthy human individuals. Background on the study: Plates per donor: three CD4 naive, three CD4 memory, two CD8 naive, one CD8 memory.

Assay used: immunoSEQ multiplex PCR; TCRdb lists only in-frame clones, some missing. The table has fewer than 850,000 clones, roughly 96% seen once. CD45RO negativity and positive selection for CCR7 defined naive CD8 cells, a population that excluded terminally differentiated effector memory CD45RA+ cells. The table lists this clone with a count of one. The clonotype was recovered from a man aged 25-45 years in good health. The sequencing sample was made of naive CD8+ T cells sorted from blood.

The CDR3 region is CASCRNGGGDTQYF. The CDR3 DNA reads TGCGCCAGCTGCCGAAACGGCGGAGGAGATACGCAGTATTTT. The gene calls are TRBV10-2 and TRBJ2-3; D is possibly TRBD2 (5 bases). The germline V gene encodes CDR1 WSHSY and CDR2 SAAADI. Trimming took off 8 bases at V and 5 bases at J, with 17 bases between the two ends. This CDR3 has 14 amino acids.